This T cell receptor (beta chain) was sequenced for a study of untreated major depressive disorder. Broader study findings: Three preselected Vbeta families were the sole sequencing comparisons.

For this clone: Its antigen is still unknown.

Sequenced by immunoSEQ multiplex PCR; TCRdb stores in-frame clones only, minus some. This repertoire shows tens of thousands of clones, 90% to 95% found once; its top ten account for around 0.3%. The donors were all European-descended. Roughly 29 ml of peripheral blood was collected per donor. This TCR was recovered from a man aged 25 to 40 in good health. The sequencing input was CD4+ T cells from PBMCs.

CDR3 in amino acids: CASTLSDREDEKLFF. CDR3 nucleotides: TGTGCCAGCACGCTTTCGGACAGGGAGGATGAAAAACTGTTTTTT. The V gene is TRBV7-9, the J gene TRBJ1-4; 8 bases map to TRBD1. CDR3 length: 15 amino acids. The V segment lost 7 bases and the J segment 6 bases; nucleotides outside the gene matches: 10. The V gene's germline CDR1 is SEHNR and CDR2 FQNEAQ (reference sequence).